The subject of this entry is one T cell receptor beta chain. Its antigen target is currently unknown. Within one base of it there is no much larger clone, and no base qualities were kept. These data are taken from a study of OX40 agonist ivuxolimab in advanced cancers. General notes on the study: Ivuxolimab was an agonistic, fully human IgG2 monoclonal antibody directed against OX40 (CD134), a costimulatory receptor. Intravenous ivuxolimab was administered to patients every 2 weeks at six dose levels: 0.01, 0.1, 0.3, 1.5, 3 and 10 mg/kg. Among the roughly 52 dose-escalation patients, some 20 had hepatocellular carcinoma, approximately 15 melanoma, 9 renal cell carcinoma and 9 head and neck cancer. A male proportion of almost 85% and a mean age of 60 years, ranging from 23 to 79, were recorded for the dose-escalation cohort. Prior anti-PD-1, anti-PD-L1 or anti-CTLA-4 therapy was permitted, and approximately 41% of dose-escalation patients had received checkpoint inhibitors. Partial responses occurred in three dose-escalation patients, of whom one had hepatocellular carcinoma and two had cutaneous melanoma. The point of sequencing TCRbeta in the periphery was to test whether ivuxolimab changed TCR sequence diversity and drove clonal T-cell expansion. The paper describes the monotherapy dose-escalation part (N ≈ 52 patients) of the phase I trial of ivuxolimab.

V loses 3 bases, J loses 3 bases, and the germline ends lie 3 bases apart. The CDR1 and CDR2 encoded by the germline V gene are KGHSH and LQKENI. The CDR3 spans 13 residues, from the cysteine through the phenylalanine. The retained sequence is limited to the CDR3, 39 bases, with the frame set at the first base. Patients with a history of autoimmune disease or receiving systemic immunosuppression were excluded from the trial. Peripheral blood for TCR sequencing was collected from all dose cohorts at baseline, on cycle 4 day 1, and on cycle 7 day 1. Samples came from an open-label, multicenter, first-in-human phase I dose-escalation trial of ivuxolimab. Adults with locally advanced or metastatic melanoma, renal cell carcinoma, hepatocellular carcinoma or head and neck squamous cell carcinoma were enrolled in the trial. Before TCR sequencing, CD4+ T cells and CD8+ T cells from peripheral blood were sorted into separate populations.

Overall study results and their limits: Which antigens the clonally expanded peripheral T cells were specific for was not determined. In partial responders in the 0.1-3.0 mg/kg groups, normalized peripheral clonal expansion was found to be among the lowest, especially among CD8+ T cells. After ivuxolimab, CD8+ T cells had more expanded clones than CD4+ T cells on average. Low levels of normalized T-cell clonal expansion were also seen in some nonresponding patients. At doses from 0.1 to 3.0 mg/kg, clonal expansion was seen in both CD4+ and CD8+ blood T cells between baseline and week 6.

Genomic DNA was extracted from sorted cells for sequencing of the TCRbeta CDR3 region. The immunoSEQ Assay was used to sequence the TCRbeta CDR3 regions. TCRdb limited this immuneACCESS table to in-frame rearrangements with V and J called. A share of clones is missing; checked studies link under half to unresolved V genes, and the rest is unexplained. For this sample the table gives 8,000 to 10,000 clones, of which about nine tenths were detected only once. The top ten hold 11% of the sample. Sample: CD4+ or CD8+ T cells sorted from blood, taken in a trial of the OX40 agonist ivuxolimab. The sequence links TRBV18 to TRBJ1-6; the D gene is not confidently resolved. This TCR was sampled from an adult with an advanced solid tumor such as melanoma, head and neck, liver or kidney cancer. The DNA sequence is TGTGCCAGCTCACCCGACTATAATTCACCCCTCCACTTT. Its protein product is CASSPDYNSPLHF.